What follows is one T cell receptor (beta chain) and its context. From the 5' RACE reads, TCRdb called clonotypes with MiXCR, one entry per CDR3 protein. In the table there are some 61,000 distinct CDR3 sequences, about 9.4% of which are singletons. Trimming removed 3 bases from V and 2 bases from J, with 10 bases in between. Germline CDR1 is KGHSH and CDR2 is LQKENI. The length of the CDR3 is 14 residues. This sample was included in a study of early T cells in non-severe SARS-CoV-2 infection. The TCR was taken from an adult who was a healthcare worker with PCR-confirmed SARS-CoV-2 infection or an uninfected control (not recorded which). The chain employs TRBV18 and TRBJ2-5; D might be TRBD1 (5 bases). The source material was whole blood. CDR3 amino acids: CASSPGPSQETQYF. Written as DNA, the CDR3 is TGTGCCAGCTCACCGGGGCCATCGCAAGAGACCCAGTACTTC.